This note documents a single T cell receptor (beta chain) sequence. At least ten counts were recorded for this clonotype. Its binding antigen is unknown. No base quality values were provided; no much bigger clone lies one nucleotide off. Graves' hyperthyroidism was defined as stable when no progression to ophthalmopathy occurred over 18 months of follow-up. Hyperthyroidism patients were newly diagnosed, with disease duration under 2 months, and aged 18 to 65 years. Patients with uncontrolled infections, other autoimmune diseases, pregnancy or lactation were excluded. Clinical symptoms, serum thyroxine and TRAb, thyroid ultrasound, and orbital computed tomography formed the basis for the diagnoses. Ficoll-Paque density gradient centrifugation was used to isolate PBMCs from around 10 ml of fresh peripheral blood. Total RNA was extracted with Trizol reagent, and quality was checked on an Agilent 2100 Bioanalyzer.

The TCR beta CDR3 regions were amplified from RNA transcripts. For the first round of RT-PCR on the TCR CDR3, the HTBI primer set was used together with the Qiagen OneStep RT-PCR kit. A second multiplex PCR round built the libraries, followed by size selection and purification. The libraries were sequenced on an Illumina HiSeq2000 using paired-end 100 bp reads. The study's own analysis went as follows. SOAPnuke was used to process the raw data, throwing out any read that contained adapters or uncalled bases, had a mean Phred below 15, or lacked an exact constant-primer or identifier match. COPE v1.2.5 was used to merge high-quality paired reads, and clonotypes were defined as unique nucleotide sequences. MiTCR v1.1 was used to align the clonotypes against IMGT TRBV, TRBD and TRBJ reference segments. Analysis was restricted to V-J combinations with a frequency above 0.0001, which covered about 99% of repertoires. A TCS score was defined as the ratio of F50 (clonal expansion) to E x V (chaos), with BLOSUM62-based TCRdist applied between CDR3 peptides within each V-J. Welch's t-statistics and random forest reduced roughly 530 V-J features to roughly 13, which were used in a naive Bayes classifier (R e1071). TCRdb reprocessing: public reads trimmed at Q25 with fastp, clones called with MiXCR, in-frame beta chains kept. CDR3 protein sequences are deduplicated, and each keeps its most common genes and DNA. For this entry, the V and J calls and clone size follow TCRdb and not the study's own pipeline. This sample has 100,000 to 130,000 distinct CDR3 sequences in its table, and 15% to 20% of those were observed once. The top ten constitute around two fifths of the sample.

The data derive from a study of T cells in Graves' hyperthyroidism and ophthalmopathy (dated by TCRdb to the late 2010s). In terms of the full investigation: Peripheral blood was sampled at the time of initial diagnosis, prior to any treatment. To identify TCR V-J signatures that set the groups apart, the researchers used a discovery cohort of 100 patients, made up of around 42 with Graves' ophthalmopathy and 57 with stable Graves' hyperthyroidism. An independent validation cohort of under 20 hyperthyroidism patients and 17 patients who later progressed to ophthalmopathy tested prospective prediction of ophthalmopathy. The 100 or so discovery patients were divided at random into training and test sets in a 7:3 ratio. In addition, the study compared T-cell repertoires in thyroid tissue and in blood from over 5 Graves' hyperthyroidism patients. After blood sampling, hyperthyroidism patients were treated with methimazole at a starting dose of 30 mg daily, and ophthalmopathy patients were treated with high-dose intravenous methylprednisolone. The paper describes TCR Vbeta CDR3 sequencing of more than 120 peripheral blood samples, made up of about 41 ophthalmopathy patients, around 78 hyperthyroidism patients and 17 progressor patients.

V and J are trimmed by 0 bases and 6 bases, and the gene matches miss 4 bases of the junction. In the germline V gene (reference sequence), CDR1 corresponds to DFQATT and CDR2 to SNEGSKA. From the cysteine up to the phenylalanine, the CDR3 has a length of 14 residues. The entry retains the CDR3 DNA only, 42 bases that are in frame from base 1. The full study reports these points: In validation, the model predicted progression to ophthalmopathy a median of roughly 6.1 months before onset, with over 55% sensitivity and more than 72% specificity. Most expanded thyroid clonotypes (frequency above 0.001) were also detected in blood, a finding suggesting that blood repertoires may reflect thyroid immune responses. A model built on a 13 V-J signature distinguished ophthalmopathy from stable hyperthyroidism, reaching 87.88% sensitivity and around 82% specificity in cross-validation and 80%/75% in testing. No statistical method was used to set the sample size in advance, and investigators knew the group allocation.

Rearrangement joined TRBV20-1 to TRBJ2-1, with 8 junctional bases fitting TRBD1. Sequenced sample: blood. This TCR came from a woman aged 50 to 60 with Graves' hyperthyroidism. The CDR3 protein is CSARDGGTGNEQFF. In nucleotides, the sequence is TGCAGTGCTAGAGATGGGGGGACAGGCAATGAGCAGTTCTTC.